The T cell receptor beta chain described here comes from a study of T cell repertoires in cytomegalovirus infection. Study at large: Both a matching HLA type and CMV infection were indicated by public TCR beta signatures.

One entry per CDR3 protein results from TCRdb running MiXCR on the reads. Of some 600,000 distinct CDR3 sequences in the sample, 24% were seen once. The CDR3 length is 16 residues. Germline CDR1 reads SNHLY; CDR2 reads FYNNEI. The V gene end was trimmed by 6 bases and the J gene end by 5 bases; junction bases not matched to a gene: 16. This clonotype was seen at least ten times. Antigen specificity is unknown. Study-wide findings and caveats: The response measured ex vivo was dominated by TCR beta clonotypes (HLA-C-restricted and CMV-specific). Identification of carriers of CMV plus the relevant HLA was performed using cumulative public TCR beta family frequency.

The sequence was collected from a human donor in good health (CMV status not recorded). Some clones in this sample may be carry-over from other donors' samples. The sample comprised CD8+ T cells from PBMCs. V is TRBV2 and J is TRBJ2-7, with 7 bases aligning to TRBD1. This chain's CDR3 is CASRGVPDRADHEQYF. The CDR3 nucleotides are TGTGCCAGCAGGGGGGTTCCCGACAGGGCGGATCACGAGCAGTACTTC.